The 26 T cell receptor beta chains listed next were all sequenced from one sample in a study of cytomegalovirus exposure and HLA in healthy donors. PCR primers comprised 60 Vbeta and 13 Jbeta primers. Profiled with immunoSEQ multiplex PCR; TCRdb holds only in-frame clones, not every one. The table includes about 150,000 clones, roughly 77% detected once. The sample was PBMCs. The origin of the receptors is a man aged 25 to 40 in good health and CMV-seropositive.

The chain links TRBV6-1 to TRBJ2-7; 8 bases map to TRBD1. The CDR3 has 13 amino acids. V trimming: 8 bases; J trimming: 0 bases; junction bases outside the gene matches: 3. Germline CDR1 and CDR2: MNHNS and SASEGT. CDR3 coding DNA: TGTGCCAGCGCGACAGGGGCCTCCTACGAGCAGTACTTC. It translates to CASATGASYEQYF.

The genes are TRBV9 and TRBJ2-3; 14 positions match TRBD2. Per germline, CDR1 SGDLS and CDR2 YYNGEE. The CDR3 spans 17 residues. The J segment lost 2 bases and the V segment lost 3 bases, leaving 5 bases of the junction unmatched. The CDR3 sequence is CASSAGLAGGITDTQYF. CDR3 in DNA: TGTGCCAGCAGCGCCGGACTAGCGGGGGGAATCACAGATACGCAGTATTTT.

This chain uses TRBV5-4 with TRBJ2-7; TRBD2 aligns across 8 bases. Germline CDR1 SGHNT, CDR2 YYREEE (reference sequence). The CDR3 length is 13 residues. V dropped 3 bases and J dropped 5; count of bases not matched to a gene: 4. The CDR3 DNA reads as TGTGCCAGCAGCTCGGGACTAGATGACGAGCAGTACTTC. This encodes CASSSGLDDEQYF.

The chain links TRBV20-1 to TRBJ2-7; D not certain. The CDR3 has 11 residues. Germline loops: CDR1 DFQATT, CDR2 SNEGSKA (reference sequence). Trimming left V 2 bases short and J 2 bases short, with 4 bases between. The CDR3 here is CSARSAYEQYF. In DNA form, the CDR3 reads TGCAGTGCTAGATCCGCCTACGAGCAGTACTTC.

V gene TRBV6-5 combines with J gene TRBJ1-2; D is undetermined. The germline V gene has CDR1 MNHEY and CDR2 SVGAGI. Trimming pared 0 bases from V and 2 bases from J, leaving 7 bases between. The CDR3 consists of 14 residues. The CDR3 loop reads CASSYSSENYGYTF. The CDR3 DNA sequence: TGTGCCAGCAGTTACTCGAGTGAAAACTATGGCTACACCTTC.

This clone appeared a single time. The gene calls are TRBV19 and TRBJ1-5; D remains unclear. The CDR3 extends over 14 amino acids. V was shortened by 0 bases and J by 7 bases, with 10 bases between the two germline ends. Per germline, CDR1 LNHDA and CDR2 SQIVND (reference sequence). The CDR3 DNA reads as TGTGCCAGTAGTATAGATCTTGCGAGGCAGCCCCAGCATTTT. Its protein is CASSIDLARQPQHF.

This clone was observed once. The chain employs TRBV5-6 and TRBJ2-7; 8 bases match TRBD1. V shed 1 base and J 5 bases; nucleotides not matched to a gene: 5. The germline gives CDR1 SGHDT, CDR2 YYEEEE. The CDR3 runs 14 residues. The CDR3, as DNA: TGTGCCAGCAGCTTGCCCAGGGGGCTGGACGAGCAGTACTTC. It encodes CASSLPRGLDEQYF.

The chain couples TRBV29-1 to TRBJ1-2; D is undetermined. V was shortened by 6 bases and J by 4 bases, with 15 bases between the two germline ends. The length of the CDR3 is 13 residues. CDR1 and CDR2 (germline): SQVTM, ANQGSEA. The CDR3 bases are TGCAGCGTCGAACTCCAGGCCTTCTATGGCTACACCTTC. Translated, it gives CSVELQAFYGYTF.

This chain links TRBV28 with TRBJ2-7; D is possibly TRBD1 (7 bases). The V gene lost 3 bases and the J gene lost 4 bases, with 13 bases spanning the gap. This CDR3 contains 14 residues. Germline CDR1 is MDHEN and CDR2 is SYDVKM. The CDR3 sequence: CASSLEGAWYEQYF. The CDR3, as DNA: TGTGCCAGCAGTTTGGAGGGGGCGTGGTACGAGCAGTACTTC.

V and J are TRBV27 and TRBJ2-2, with TRBD2 matching over 11 bases. CDR1 and CDR2 (germline): MNHEY, SMNVEV (reference sequence). Germline trimming cut 3 bases from V and 4 bases from J; bases unmatched to any gene: 10. This CDR3 spans 18 amino acids. The chain's CDR3 is CASSFWLAGGLFTGELFF. The CDR3 coding sequence is TGTGCCAGCAGTTTTTGGCTAGCGGGAGGACTTTTCACCGGGGAGCTGTTTTTT.

The rearrangement uses TRBV30 and TRBJ1-1; TRBD1 agrees at 8 bases. The CDR3 is 13 residues long. CDR1 and CDR2 (germline): GTSNPN, SVGIG (reference sequence). With V trimmed by 4 bases and J by 6 bases, 7 bases remained unmatched. The CDR3 protein is CAWTGTGGAEAFF. Written as DNA, the CDR3 is TGTGCCTGGACCGGGACAGGTGGGGCTGAAGCTTTCTTT.

The CDR3 DNA reads TGTGCCAGCAGTTTAGGGACTAGCGGGAGGACCGGGGAGCTGTTTTTT. Its protein is CASSLGTSGRTGELFF. V usage is TRBV27 and J usage is TRBJ2-2; 15 bases match TRBD2. CDR1 MNHEY and CDR2 SMNVEV come from the germline V gene (reference sequence). Trimming cost V 2 bases and J 5 bases; bases outside gene matches: 0. CDR3 length equals 16 residues.

This clone has only a few counts. The chain employs TRBV15 and TRBJ2-2, with D possibly matching TRBD2 (6 bases). Trimming removed 2 bases from V and 2 bases from J, with 12 bases in between. The germline V gene encodes CDR1 LNHNV and CDR2 YYDKDF (reference sequence). CDR3 length: 16 residues. The CDR3 protein is CATSRLPGSNTGELFF. CDR3 nucleotide sequence: TGTGCCACCAGCAGATTACCCGGGAGTAACACCGGGGAGCTGTTTTTT.

The rearrangement uses TRBV30 and TRBJ2-2; TRBD1 matches at 7 bases. Germline CDR1 and CDR2: GTSNPN and SVGIG (reference sequence). The CDR3 sequence is 14 residues long. J lost 0 bases, V lost 7 bases, and 5 bases had no gene match. The DNA of the CDR3 is TGTGCCTACAGGACAGGTGCGAACACCGGGGAGCTGTTTTTT. The encoded protein is CAYRTGANTGELFF.

The V call is TRBV10-1, the J call TRBJ1-1; no definite D call. CDR1 and CDR2 (germline): WNHNN, SYGVQD (reference sequence). Trimming left V 5 bases short and J 1 base short, with 14 bases between. This CDR3 is 15 amino acids long. CDR3 nucleotides: TGCGCCAGCAGTCCCTGGGCGGCGGGGAACACTGAAGCTTTCTTT. Its translation is CASSPWAAGNTEAFF.

V gene TRBV5-1 combines with J gene TRBJ2-2; 10 bases align to TRBD2. The germline V gene has CDR1 SGHRS and CDR2 YFSETQ. The CDR3 is 16 amino acids. The V gene end was trimmed by 0 bases and the J gene end by 6 bases; junction bases not matched to a gene: 5. The CDR3 DNA is TGCGCCAGCAGCTTGGATCTAGCGGGAGTGGCCGGGGAGCTGTTTTTT. Its protein is CASSLDLAGVAGELFF.

The rearrangement joins TRBV6-1 to TRBJ1-6; tentatively, D is TRBD1 (6 bases). There are 18 residues in the CDR3. Germline V gene data show CDR1 as MNHNS and CDR2 as SASEGT. The V gene lost 1 base and the J gene lost 4 bases, with 17 bases spanning the gap. This CDR3 reads CASSEEHGGLFYNSPLHF. CDR3 in DNA: TGTGCCAGCAGTGAAGAACATGGGGGCCTGTTTTATAATTCACCCCTCCACTTT.

This chain connects TRBV19 to TRBJ2-5; a possible D gene is TRBD1 (6 bases). The CDR3 runs 14 residues. Per the germline V gene, CDR1 is LNHDA and CDR2 is SQIVND (reference sequence). V was cut by 9 bases and J by 0 bases, with 14 bases left in between. CDR3 bases: TGTGCCAGCCCGGGACACCAAAACCAAGAGACCCAGTACTTC. Translating it yields CASPGHQNQETQYF.

The chain is built from TRBV29-1 and TRBJ1-2; unclear D gene. Germline loops: CDR1 SQVTM, CDR2 ANQGSEA. CDR3 size: 11 residues. V lost 6 bases, J lost 3 bases, and 8 bases lay in between. CDR3 DNA sequence: TGCAGCGTGACGGCGGACTATGGCTACACCTTC. It yields the protein CSVTADYGYTF.

This clone occurred once. Germline is not matched at one junction end, which may reflect a read error. This sample also contains other DNA sequences that code for the same CDR3. The genes are TRBV2 and TRBJ2-2, with 7 positions matching TRBD1. CDR1 and CDR2 (germline): SNHLY, FYNNEI. The CDR3 is made up of 16 amino acids. CDR3 coding DNA: TGTGCCAGCAGCGCAGGGACAGCGCCGCTGACCGGGGAACTGTTTTTT. Protein sequence: CASSAGTAPLTGELFF.

As regards this clone: Within the sample, other DNA sequences also encode this same CDR3. The chain joins TRBV9 to TRBJ1-6; the D is unclear. V lost 0 bases and J 0 bases, leaving 7 bases between the germline ends. Germline-derived CDR1 and CDR2 are SGDLS and YYNGEE. This CDR3 is 16 amino acids long. CDR3 bases: TGTGCCAGCAGCGTAGATGGGAGCTCCTATAATTCACCCCTCCACTTT. Translation: CASSVDGSSYNSPLHF.

The chain has TRBV5-1 and TRBJ1-1; D unresolved. Germline V gene sequence: CDR1 SGHRS, CDR2 YFSETQ. The CDR3 covers 13 residues. Trimming took off 1 base at V and 7 bases at J, with 11 bases between the two ends. CDR3 DNA sequence: TGCGCCAGCAGCTTGTATGTCCAGGATGAAGCTTTCTTT. It is translated as CASSLYVQDEAFF.

CDR3 in amino acids: CASSLGLGEQYF. CDR3 in DNA: TGTGCCAGCAGCCTAGGACTAGGCGAGCAGTACTTC. This chain joins TRBV11-3 and TRBJ2-7; TRBD2 aligns across 7 bases. Germline trimming cut 5 bases from V and 6 bases from J; bases unmatched to any gene: 4. Germline V gene lookup returns CDR1 SGHNT and CDR2 YENEEA. The CDR3 contains 12 residues.

The V call is TRBV30, the J call TRBJ1-5; D unresolved. V was cut by 3 bases and J by 9 bases, with 15 bases left in between. The CDR3 length is 13 residues. Germline CDR1 is GTSNPN and CDR2 is SVGIG (reference sequence). The CDR3 nucleotides read TGTGCCTGGAGCCCGACGGGGAAGAGGCCCCAGCATTTT. Translated: CAWSPTGKRPQHF.

This clone has just a few counts. CDR3 DNA: TGTGCCAGCAGCGATAGACAGTATGGCTACACCTTC. The encoded protein is CASSDRQYGYTF. The chain combines TRBV6-1 with TRBJ1-2; tentative D call: TRBD1 (5 bases). This CDR3 is 12 amino acids long. Germline V gene lookup returns CDR1 MNHNS and CDR2 SASEGT. The V gene lost 6 bases and the J gene lost 5 bases, with 10 bases spanning the gap.

The chain uses TRBV28 and TRBJ2-1; 9 bases map to TRBD2. J was trimmed by 0 bases and V by 3 bases; bases with no gene match: 6. The CDR3 is 17 residues long. The germline gives CDR1 MDHEN, CDR2 SYDVKM. The CDR3 region is CASSFPDSGSSYNEQFF. The CDR3 DNA reads TGTGCCAGCAGTTTCCCGGATAGCGGGAGCTCCTACAATGAGCAGTTCTTC.